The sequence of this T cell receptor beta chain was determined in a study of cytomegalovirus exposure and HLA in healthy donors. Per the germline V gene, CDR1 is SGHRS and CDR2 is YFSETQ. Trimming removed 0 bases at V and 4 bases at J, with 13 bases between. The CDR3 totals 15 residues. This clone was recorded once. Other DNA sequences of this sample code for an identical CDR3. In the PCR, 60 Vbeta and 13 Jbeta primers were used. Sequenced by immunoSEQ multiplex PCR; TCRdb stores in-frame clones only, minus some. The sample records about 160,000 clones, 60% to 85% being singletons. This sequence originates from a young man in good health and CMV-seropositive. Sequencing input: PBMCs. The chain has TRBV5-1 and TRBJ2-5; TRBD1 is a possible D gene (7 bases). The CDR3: CASSLVGTAGETQYF. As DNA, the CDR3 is TGCGCCAGCAGCTTGGTAGGGACAGCGGGAGAGACCCAGTACTTC. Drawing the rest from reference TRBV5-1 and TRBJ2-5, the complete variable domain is KAGVTQTPRYLIKTRGQQVTLSCSPISGHRSVSWYQQTPGQGLQFLFEYFSETQRNKGNFPGRFSGRQFSNSRSEMNVSTLELGDSALYLCASSLVGTAGETQYFGPGTRLLVL.